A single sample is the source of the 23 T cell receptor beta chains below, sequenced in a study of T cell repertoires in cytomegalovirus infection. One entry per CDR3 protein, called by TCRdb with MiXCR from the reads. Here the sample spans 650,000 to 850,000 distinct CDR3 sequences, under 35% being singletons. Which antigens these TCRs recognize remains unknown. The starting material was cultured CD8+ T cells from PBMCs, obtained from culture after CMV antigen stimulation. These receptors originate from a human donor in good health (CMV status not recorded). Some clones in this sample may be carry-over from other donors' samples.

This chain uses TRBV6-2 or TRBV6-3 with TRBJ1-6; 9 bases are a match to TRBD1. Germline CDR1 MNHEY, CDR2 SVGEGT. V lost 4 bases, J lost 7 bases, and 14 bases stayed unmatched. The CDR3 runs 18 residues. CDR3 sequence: CASSFPGQGRILNSPLHF. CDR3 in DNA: TGTGCCAGCAGTTTCCCCGGACAGGGGAGGATTTTGAATTCACCCCTCCACTTT.

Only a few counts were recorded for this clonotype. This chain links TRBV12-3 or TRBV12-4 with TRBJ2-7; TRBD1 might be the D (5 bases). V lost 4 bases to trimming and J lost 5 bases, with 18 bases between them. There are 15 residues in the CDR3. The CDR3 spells CASSSSLQGRHEQYV. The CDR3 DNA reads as TGTGCCAGCAGTTCCTCCCTCCAGGGAAGACACGAGCAGTACGTC.

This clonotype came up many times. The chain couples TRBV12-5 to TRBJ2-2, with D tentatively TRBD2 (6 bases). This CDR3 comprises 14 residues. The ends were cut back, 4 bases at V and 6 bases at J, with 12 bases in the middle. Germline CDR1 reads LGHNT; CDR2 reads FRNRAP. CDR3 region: CASGSGLGSGELFF. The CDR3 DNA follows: TGTGCTAGTGGTTCGGGACTTGGATCCGGGGAGCTGTTTTTT.

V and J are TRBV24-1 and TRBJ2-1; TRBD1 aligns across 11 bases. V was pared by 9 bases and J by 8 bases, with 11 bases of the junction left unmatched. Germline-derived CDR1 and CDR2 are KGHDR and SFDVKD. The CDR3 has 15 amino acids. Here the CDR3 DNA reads TGTGCCACCGGAATCCCGGGACAGGGGGTCGATGAGCAGTTCTTC. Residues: CATGIPGQGVDEQFF.

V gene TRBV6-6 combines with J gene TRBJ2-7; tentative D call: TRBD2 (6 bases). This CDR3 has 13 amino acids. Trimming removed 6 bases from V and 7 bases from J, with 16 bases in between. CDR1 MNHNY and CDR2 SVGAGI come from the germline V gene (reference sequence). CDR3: CASSPSAGLEQYV. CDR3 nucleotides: TGTGCCAGCAGCCCCTCGGCGGGGCTTGAGCAGTACGTC.

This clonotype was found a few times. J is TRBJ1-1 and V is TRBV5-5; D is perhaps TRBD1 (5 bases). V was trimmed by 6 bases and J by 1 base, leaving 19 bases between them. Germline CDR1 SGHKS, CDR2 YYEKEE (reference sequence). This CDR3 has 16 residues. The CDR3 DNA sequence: TGTGCCAGCACCACGGCGGGGGTACTATCGAACACTGAAGCTTTCTTT. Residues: CASTTAGVLSNTEAFF.

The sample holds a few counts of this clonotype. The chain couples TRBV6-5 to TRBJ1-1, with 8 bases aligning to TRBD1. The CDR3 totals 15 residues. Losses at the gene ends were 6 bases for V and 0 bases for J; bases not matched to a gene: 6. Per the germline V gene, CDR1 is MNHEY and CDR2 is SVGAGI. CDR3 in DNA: TGTGCCAGCAGGTCGTGGGACAGGATGAACACTGAAGCTTTCTTT. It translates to CASRSWDRMNTEAFF.

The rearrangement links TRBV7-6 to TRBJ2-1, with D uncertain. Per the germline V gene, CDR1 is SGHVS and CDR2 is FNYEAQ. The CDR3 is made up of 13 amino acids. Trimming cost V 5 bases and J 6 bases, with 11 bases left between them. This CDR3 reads CASSQRRPNEQFF. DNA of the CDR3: TGTGCCAGCAGCCAACGACGGCCCAATGAGCAGTTCTTC.

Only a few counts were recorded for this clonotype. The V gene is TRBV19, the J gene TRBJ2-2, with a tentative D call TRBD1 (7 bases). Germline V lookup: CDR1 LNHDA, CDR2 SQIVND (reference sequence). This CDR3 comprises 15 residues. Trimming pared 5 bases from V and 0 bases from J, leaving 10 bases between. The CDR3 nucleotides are TGTGCCAGTAGTCCCAGGGGGGCGAACACCGGGGAGCTGTTTTTT. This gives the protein CASSPRGANTGELFF. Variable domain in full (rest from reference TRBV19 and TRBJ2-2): DGGITQSPKYLFRKEGQNVTLSCEQNLNHDAMYWYRQDPGQGLRLIYYSQIVNDFQKGDIAEGYSVSREKKESFPLTVTSAQKNPTAFYLCASSPRGANTGELFFGEGSRLTVL.

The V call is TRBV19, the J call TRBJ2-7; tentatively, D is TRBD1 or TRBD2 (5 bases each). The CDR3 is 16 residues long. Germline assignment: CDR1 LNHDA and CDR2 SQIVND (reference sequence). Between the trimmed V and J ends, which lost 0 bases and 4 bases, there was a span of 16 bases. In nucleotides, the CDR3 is TGTGCCAGTAGTATAGATCTGGCAGGGAGTTTTTACGAGCAGTACTTC. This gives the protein CASSIDLAGSFYEQYF.

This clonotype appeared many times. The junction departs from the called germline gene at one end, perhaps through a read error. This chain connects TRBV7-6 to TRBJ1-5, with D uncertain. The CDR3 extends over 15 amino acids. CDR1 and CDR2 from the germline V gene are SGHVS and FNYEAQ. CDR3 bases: TGTGCCAGCAGTTTAGATCCGAATAGCAATCAGCCCCAGCATTTT. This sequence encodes CASSLDPNSNQPQHF.

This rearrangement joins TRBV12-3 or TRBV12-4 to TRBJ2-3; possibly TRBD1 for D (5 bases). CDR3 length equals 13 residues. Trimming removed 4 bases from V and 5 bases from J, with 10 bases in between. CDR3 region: CASSWTRGDTQYF. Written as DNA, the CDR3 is TGTGCCAGCAGTTGGACAAGGGGAGATACGCAGTATTTT.

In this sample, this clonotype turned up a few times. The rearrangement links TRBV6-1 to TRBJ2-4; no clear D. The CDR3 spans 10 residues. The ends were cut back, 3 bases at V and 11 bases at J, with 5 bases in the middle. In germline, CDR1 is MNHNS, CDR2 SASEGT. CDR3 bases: TGTGCCAGCAGTGATCATTTTCAGTACTTC. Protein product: CASSDHFQYF.

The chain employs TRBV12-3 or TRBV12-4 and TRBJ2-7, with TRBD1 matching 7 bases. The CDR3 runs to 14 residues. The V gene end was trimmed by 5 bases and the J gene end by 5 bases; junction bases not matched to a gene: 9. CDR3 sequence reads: CASSNRDRFNEQYV. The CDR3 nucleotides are TGTGCCAGCAGTAACCGGGACAGATTCAACGAGCAGTACGTC.

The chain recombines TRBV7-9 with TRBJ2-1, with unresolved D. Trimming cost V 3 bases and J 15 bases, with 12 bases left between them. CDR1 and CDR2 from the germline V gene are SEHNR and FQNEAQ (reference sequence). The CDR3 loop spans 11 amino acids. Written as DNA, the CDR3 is TGTGCCAGCAGCTTCACGGGTTGGGTGTTCTTC. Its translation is CASSFTGWVFF.

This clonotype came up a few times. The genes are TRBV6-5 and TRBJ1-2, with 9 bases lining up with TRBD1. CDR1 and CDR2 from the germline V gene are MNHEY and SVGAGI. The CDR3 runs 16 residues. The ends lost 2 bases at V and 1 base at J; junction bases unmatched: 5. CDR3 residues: CASSYGTGLGNYGYTF. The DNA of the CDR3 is TGTGCCAGCAGTTACGGGACAGGGCTTGGTAACTATGGCTACACCTTC.

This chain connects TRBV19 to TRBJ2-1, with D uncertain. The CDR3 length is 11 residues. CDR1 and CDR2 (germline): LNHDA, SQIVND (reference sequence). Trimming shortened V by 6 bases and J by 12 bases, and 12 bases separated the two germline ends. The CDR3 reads CASRDKEGQFF. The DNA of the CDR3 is TGTGCCAGTAGGGATAAGGAAGGGCAGTTCTTC.

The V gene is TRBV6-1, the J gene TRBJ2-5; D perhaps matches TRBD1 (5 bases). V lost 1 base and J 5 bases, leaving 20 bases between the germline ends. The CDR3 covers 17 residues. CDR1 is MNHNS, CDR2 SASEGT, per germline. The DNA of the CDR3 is TGTGCCAGCAGTGAAGAGGGTGGGGCCGCAATGAGGGAGACCCAGTACTTC. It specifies CASSEEGGAAMRETQYF.

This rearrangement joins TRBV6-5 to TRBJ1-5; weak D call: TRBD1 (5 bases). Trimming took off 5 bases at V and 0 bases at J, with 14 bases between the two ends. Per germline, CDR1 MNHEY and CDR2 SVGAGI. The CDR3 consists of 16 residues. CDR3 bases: TGTGCCAGCAGTGAAGCTGTAGGGACTAGCAATCAGCCCCAGCATTTT. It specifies CASSEAVGTSNQPQHF.

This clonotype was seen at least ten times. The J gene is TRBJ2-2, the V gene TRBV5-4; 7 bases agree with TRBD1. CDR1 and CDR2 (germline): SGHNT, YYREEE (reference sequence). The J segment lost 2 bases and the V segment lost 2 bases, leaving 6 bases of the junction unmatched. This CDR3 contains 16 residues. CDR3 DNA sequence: TGTGCCAGCAGCTTTCTGACAGGGTTTAACACCGGGGAGCTGTTTTTT. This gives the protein CASSFLTGFNTGELFF.

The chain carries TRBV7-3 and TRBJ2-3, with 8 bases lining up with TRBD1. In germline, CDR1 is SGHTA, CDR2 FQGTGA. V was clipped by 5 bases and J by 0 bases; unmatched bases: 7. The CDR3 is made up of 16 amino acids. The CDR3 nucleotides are TGTGCCAGCAGCCTACGGACAGGGTTAAGCACAGATACGCAGTATTTT. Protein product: CASSLRTGLSTDTQYF.

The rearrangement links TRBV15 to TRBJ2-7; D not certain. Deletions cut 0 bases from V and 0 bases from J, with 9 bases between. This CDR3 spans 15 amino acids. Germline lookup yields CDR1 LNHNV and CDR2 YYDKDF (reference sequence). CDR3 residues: CATSREPTPSYEQYF. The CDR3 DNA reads TGTGCCACCAGCAGAGAACCAACCCCCTCCTACGAGCAGTACTTC. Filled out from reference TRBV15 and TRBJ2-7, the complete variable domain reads DAMVIQNPRYQVTQFGKPVTLSCSQTLNHNVMYWYQQKSSQAPKLLFHYYDKDFNNEADTPDNFQSRRPNTSFCFLDIRSPGLGDTAMYLCATSREPTPSYEQYFGPGTRLTVT.

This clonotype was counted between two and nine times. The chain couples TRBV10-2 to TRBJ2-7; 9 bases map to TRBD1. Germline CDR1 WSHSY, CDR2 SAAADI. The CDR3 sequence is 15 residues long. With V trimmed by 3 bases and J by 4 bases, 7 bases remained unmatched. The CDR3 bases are TGCGCCAGCAGTGAACCCGGGACAGGGCCTTACGAGCAGTACTTC. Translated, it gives CASSEPGTGPYEQYF.